A selection of T cell receptor beta chains follows, all from one sample in a study of T cell responses to AZD1222 COVID-19 vaccine. Sequencing used immunoSEQ multiplex PCR; TCRdb keeps in-frame clones, though not all of them. This table holds 75,000 to 90,000 clones, 89% found once. The starting material was peripheral blood, obtained on day 0 of AZD1222 vaccination. These receptors originate from an adult in good health. The CDR3 runs from the conserved cysteine through the conserved F or W. The D gene is left open where the match is weak. Clone size, where shown, is once, few, many, or a class for clones that have expanded.

D: TRBD1
V: TRBV5-1
J: TRBJ2-5
size: once
DNA: TGCGCCAGCAGCTTAGACGGGGACAGGGGGGGAGAGACCCAGTACTTC
CDR3: CASSLDGDRGGETQYF

D: .
V: TRBV6-5
J: TRBJ1-1
size: .
DNA: TGTGCCAGCAGTTATGGACCAACACTGGGGACTGAAGCTTTCTTT
CDR3: CASSYGPTLGTEAFF

D: .
V: TRBV30
J: TRBJ1-6
size: .
DNA: TGTGCCTGGACCGGACAGTACAATTCACCCCTCCACTTT
CDR3: CAWTGQYNSPLHF

D: TRBD2
V: TRBV7-2
J: TRBJ2-5
size: .
DNA: TGTGCCAGCAGCTCCGGGACTATTCAAGAGACCCAGTACTTC
CDR3: CASSSGTIQETQYF

D: .
V: TRBV15
J: TRBJ1-5
size: .
DNA: TGTGCCACCAGTAGACCACTCGGGGGGGGGCTCGATCAGCCCCAGCATTTT
CDR3: CATSRPLGGGLDQPQHF

D: .
V: TRBV1
J: TRBJ2-7
size: .
DNA: TGCACCAGCAGCCAGTGGGGGACTAGTTGCTACGAGCAGTACTTC
CDR3: CTSSQWGTSCYEQYF

D: .
V: TRBV12-3/TRBV12-4
J: TRBJ2-1
size: .
DNA: TGTGCCAGCAGGGCTGCTTTCTACAATGAGCAGTTCTTC
CDR3: CASRAAFYNEQFF

D: .
V: TRBV11-2
J: TRBJ2-5
size: .
DNA: TGTGCCAGCAGCTTTTGGGCTAACCAAGAGACCCAGTACTTC
CDR3: CASSFWANQETQYF

D: .
V: TRBV6-2/TRBV6-3
J: TRBJ1-6
size: .
DNA: TGTGCCAGCAGTTACGTGGGGGCCCAATATAATTCACCCCTCCACTTT
CDR3: CASSYVGAQYNSPLHF

D: TRBD2
V: TRBV11-3
J: TRBJ2-1
size: .
DNA: TGTGCCAGCAGCTTAGGGGGAGGGTTAAGCTCCTACAATGAGCAGTTCTTC
CDR3: CASSLGGGLSSYNEQFF

D: TRBD1
V: TRBV5-5
J: TRBJ2-1
size: .
DNA: TGTGCCAGCAGCTACCGGGACAGGACCTACAATGAGCAGTTCTTC
CDR3: CASSYRDRTYNEQFF

D: TRBD2
V: TRBV4-3
J: TRBJ2-1
size: .
DNA: TGCGCCAGCAGCCAAGATCCCATCGGGGGGGAGTCCAATGAGCAGTTCTTC
CDR3: CASSQDPIGGESNEQFF

D: .
V: TRBV6-5
J: TRBJ2-7
size: .
DNA: TGTGCCAGCAGTTATGCAAGAATTTACGAGCAGTACTTC
CDR3: CASSYARIYEQYF

D: .
V: TRBV6-5
J: TRBJ1-6
size: .
DNA: TGTGCCAGCAGTTACTTGGACGGGGTGAATTCACCCCTCCACTTT
CDR3: CASSYLDGVNSPLHF

D: .
V: TRBV19
J: TRBJ1-6
size: once
DNA: TGTGCCAGTAGTATAACAGGGCCTGCGAGCTCCTATAATTCACCCCTCCACTTT
CDR3: CASSITGPASSYNSPLHF

D: .
V: TRBV18
J: TRBJ1-3
size: once
DNA: TGTGCCAGCTCACCAGTGTCAGCTTCATACTCTGGAAACACCATATATTTT
CDR3: CASSPVSASYSGNTIYF

D: .
V: TRBV18
J: TRBJ1-2
size: .
DNA: TGTGCCAGCTCACCACTCGTCGGACCCTCTATGGGGTACACCTTC
CDR3: CASSPLVGPSMGYTF

D: .
V: TRBV29-1
J: TRBJ2-2
size: .
DNA: TGCAGCGTGGGTGGGGGGATCACCGGGGAGCTGTTTTTT
CDR3: CSVGGGITGELFF

D: TRBD1
V: TRBV19
J: TRBJ1-3
size: once
DNA: TGTGCCAGTAGTAGGACAGGCTCTGGAAACACCATATATTTT
CDR3: CASSRTGSGNTIYF

D: .
V: TRBV6-5
J: TRBJ2-7
size: once
DNA: TGTGCCAGCAGGGACAGTTCCTACGAGCAGTACTTC
CDR3: CASRDSSYEQYF

D: TRBD2
V: TRBV14
J: TRBJ2-3
size: .
DNA: TGTGCCAGCAGCCAAGATACGGGACTAGTAAGGGATACGCAGTATTTT
CDR3: CASSQDTGLVRDTQYF

D: .
V: TRBV19
J: TRBJ2-5
size: .
DNA: TGTGCCAGTAGTGCAAGGGACTTCATAGAGACCCAGTACTTC
CDR3: CASSARDFIETQYF

D: .
V: TRBV19
J: TRBJ1-2
size: .
DNA: TGTGCCAGTACCAAGGGAGGCAGATCTAACTATGGCTACACCTTC
CDR3: CASTKGGRSNYGYTF

D: .
V: TRBV30
J: TRBJ2-1
size: once
DNA: TGTGCCGGTAAAATAGCGGCGTTCAATGAGCAGTTCTTC
CDR3: CAGKIAAFNEQFF

D: .
V: TRBV6-6
J: TRBJ2-4
size: once
DNA: TGTGCCAGCAGTCGAGGGGTCCCGGACATTCAGTACTTC
CDR3: CASSRGVPDIQYF

D: .
V: TRBV19
J: TRBJ1-1
size: .
DNA: TGTGCCAGTAGTATAGCAAGGTACCGTGAAGCTTTCTTT
CDR3: CASSIARYREAFF

D: .
V: TRBV5-5
J: TRBJ1-1
size: .
DNA: TGTGCCAGCAGCTTGAAGGTCCGTATCCCCACTGAAGCTTTCTTT
CDR3: CASSLKVRIPTEAFF

D: TRBD1
V: TRBV6-5
J: TRBJ1-3
size: .
DNA: TGTGCCAGCAGTCCCCCGACAGGGTACGGAAACACCATATATTTT
CDR3: CASSPPTGYGNTIYF

D: .
V: TRBV18
J: TRBJ1-3
size: .
DNA: TGTGCCAGCTCACCAATGGGGGATGCTGGAAACACCATATATTTT
CDR3: CASSPMGDAGNTIYF

D: .
V: TRBV3-1/TRBV3-2
J: TRBJ1-1
size: .
DNA: TGTGCCAGCAGCCAAGCTTTGACTTCTGGCAGTCTACCTGAAGCTTTCTTT
CDR3: CASSQALTSGSLPEAFF

D: .
V: TRBV4-3
J: TRBJ1-5
size: .
DNA: TGCGCCAGCAGCCAAGATTACCCAGAGCAGGGCGGGCCCCAGCATTTT
CDR3: CASSQDYPEQGGPQHF

D: TRBD1
V: TRBV10-1
J: TRBJ2-1
size: once
DNA: TGCGCCAGCAGTGAGATCACAGGGGCCTACAATGAGCAGTTCTTC
CDR3: CASSEITGAYNEQFF